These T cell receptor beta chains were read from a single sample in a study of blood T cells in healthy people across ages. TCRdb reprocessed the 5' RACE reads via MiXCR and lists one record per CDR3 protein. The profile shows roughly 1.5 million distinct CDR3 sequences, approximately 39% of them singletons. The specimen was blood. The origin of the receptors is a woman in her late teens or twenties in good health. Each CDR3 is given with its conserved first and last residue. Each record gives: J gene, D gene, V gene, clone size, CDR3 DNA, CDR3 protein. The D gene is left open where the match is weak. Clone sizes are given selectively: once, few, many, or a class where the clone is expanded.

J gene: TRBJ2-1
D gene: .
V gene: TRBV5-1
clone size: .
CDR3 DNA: TGCGCCAGCAGCTCCCAGAGGGGGGGCAACGATGAGCAGTTCTTC
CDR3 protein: CASSSQRGGNDEQFF

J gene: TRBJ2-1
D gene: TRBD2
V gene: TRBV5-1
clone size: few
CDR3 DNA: TGCGCCAGCCTGGATAGCGGGAATCCTTACAATGAGCAGTTCTTC
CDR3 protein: CASLDSGNPYNEQFF

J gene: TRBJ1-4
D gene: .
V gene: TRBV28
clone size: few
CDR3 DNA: TGCGCCAGCAGCCCCGGACAGATTAATGAAAAACTGTTTTTT
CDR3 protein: CASSPGQINEKLFF

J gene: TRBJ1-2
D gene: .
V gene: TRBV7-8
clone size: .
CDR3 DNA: TGTGCCAGCAGCGCTGATCTGCAGGGTGGTGGCTACACCTTC
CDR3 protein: CASSADLQGGGYTF

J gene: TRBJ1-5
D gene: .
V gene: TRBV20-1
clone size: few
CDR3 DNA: TGCAGTGCTAGAAGGCAGGGCCTCCCTAGCAATCAGCCCCAGCATTTT
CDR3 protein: CSARRQGLPSNQPQHF

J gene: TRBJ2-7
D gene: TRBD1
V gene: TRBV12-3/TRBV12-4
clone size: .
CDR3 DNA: TGTGCCAGCAGAAGACAGGGGGCAAGCTACGAGCAGTACTTC
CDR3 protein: CASRRQGASYEQYF

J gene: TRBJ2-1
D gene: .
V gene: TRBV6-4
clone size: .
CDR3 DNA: TGTGCCAGCAGTGACTCGGGCCCCAGTGATGAGCAGTTCTTC
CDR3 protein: CASSDSGPSDEQFF

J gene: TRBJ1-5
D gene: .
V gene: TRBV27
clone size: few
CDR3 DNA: TGTGCCAGCAGTTTGTACGCGGGGGATAGCAATCAGCCCCAGCATTTT
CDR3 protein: CASSLYAGDSNQPQHF

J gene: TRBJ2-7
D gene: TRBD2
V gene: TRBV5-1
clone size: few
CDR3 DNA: TGCGCCAGCAGCTTCGGGAGGGCTGAGACCTACGAGCAGTACTTC
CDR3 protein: CASSFGRAETYEQYF

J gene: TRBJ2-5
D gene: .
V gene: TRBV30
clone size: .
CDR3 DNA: TGTGCCTGGAGCTCCGGGGGACAGCGGTACTTC
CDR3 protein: CAWSSGGQRYF

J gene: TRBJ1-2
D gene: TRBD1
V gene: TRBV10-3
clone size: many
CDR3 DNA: TGTGCCATCAGTGACCCCGGACAGGGGCGGGGGAACTATGGCTACACCTTC
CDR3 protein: CAISDPGQGRGNYGYTF

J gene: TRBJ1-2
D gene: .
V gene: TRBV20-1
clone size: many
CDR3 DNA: TGCAGTGCTAGTGGTGGCTATGGCTACACCTTC
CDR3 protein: CSASGGYGYTF

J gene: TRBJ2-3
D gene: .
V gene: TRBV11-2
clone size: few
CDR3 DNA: TGTGCCAGCAGCGCCTCATTGGGTACAGATACGCAGTATTTT
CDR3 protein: CASSASLGTDTQYF

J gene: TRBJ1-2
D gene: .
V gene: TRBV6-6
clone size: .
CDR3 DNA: TGTGCCAGCAGTCGTACCCTCGGGGGCGCTAACTATGGCTACACCTTC
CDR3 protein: CASSRTLGGANYGYTF

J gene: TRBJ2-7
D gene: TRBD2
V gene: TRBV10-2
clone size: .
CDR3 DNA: TGCGCCAGCAGAGCGGGAGTCTCTTACGAGCAGTACTTC
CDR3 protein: CASRAGVSYEQYF

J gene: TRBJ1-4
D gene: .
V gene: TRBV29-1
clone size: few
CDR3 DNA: TGCAGCGTTGAATCAGTCGTTGGGGAAAAACTGTTTTTT
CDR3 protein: CSVESVVGEKLFF

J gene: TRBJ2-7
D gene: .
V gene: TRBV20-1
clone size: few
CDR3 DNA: TGCAGTGCTAGTAGCAGATACGAGCAGTACTTC
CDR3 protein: CSASSRYEQYF

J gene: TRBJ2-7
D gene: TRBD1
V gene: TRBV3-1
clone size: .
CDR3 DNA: TGTGCCAGCAGCCAAGAACCTGGGACAGGTACCTACGAGCAGTACTTC
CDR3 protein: CASSQEPGTGTYEQYF

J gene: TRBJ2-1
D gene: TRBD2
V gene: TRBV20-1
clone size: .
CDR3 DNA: TGCAGTGCTAGACGGATAGCGGGGGGGCGCAATGAGCAGTTCTTC
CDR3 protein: CSARRIAGGRNEQFF

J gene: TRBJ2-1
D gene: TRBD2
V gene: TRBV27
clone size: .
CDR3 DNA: TGTGCCAGCAGTTTATCCCGACTAGCGGACCGTTACAATGAGCAGTTCTTC
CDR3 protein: CASSLSRLADRYNEQFF

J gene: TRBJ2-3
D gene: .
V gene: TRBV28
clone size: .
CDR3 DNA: TGTGCCAGCAGTCCCCCGGAGACAGATACGCAGTATTTT
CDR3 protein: CASSPPETDTQYF

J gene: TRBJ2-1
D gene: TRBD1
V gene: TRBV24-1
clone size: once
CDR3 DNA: TGTGCCACCAGCGAGTCGACAGGGGCTAATGAGCAGTTCTTC
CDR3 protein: CATSESTGANEQFF

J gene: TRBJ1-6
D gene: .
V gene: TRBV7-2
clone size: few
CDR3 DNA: TGTGCCAGCAGCCTAACTGCCCAACCCCTCCACTTT
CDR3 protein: CASSLTAQPLHF

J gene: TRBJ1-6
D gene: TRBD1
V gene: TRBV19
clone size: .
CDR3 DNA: TGTGCCAGTAGTATCACAGGGGGATCCTATAATTCACCCCTCCACTTT
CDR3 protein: CASSITGGSYNSPLHF

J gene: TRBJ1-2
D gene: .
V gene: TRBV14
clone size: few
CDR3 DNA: TGTGCCAGCAGCCCCGTGACGGACTATGGCTACACCTTC
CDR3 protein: CASSPVTDYGYTF

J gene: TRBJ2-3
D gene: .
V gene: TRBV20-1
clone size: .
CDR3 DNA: TGCAGTGCAGGACGGGGGGCCTACACAGATACGCAGTATTTT
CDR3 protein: CSAGRGAYTDTQYF

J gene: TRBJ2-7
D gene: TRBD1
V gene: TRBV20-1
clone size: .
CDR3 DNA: TGCGGTGCTAGAGATCCGGGACAGGGAATCTACGAGCAGTACTTC
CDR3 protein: CGARDPGQGIYEQYF

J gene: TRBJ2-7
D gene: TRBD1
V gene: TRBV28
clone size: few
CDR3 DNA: TGTGCCAGCATTGGGACAGAGGGTGCGACGGGGACCTCCTACGAGCAGTACTTC
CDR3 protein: CASIGTEGATGTSYEQYF

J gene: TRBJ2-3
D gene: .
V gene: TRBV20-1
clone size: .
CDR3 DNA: TGCAGTGCCCCAGGCTACACAGATACGCAGTATTTT
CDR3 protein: CSAPGYTDTQYF

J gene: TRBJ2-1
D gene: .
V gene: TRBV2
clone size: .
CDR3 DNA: TGTGCCAGCAGTGAACAGCGGTCCTACAATGAGCAGTTCTTC
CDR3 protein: CASSEQRSYNEQFF

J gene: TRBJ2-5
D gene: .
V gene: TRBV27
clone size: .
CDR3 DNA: TGTGCCAGCAGTTTTAAACTAGCTGAGACCCAGTACTTC
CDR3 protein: CASSFKLAETQYF

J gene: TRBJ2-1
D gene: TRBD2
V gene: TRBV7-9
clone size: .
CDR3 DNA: TGTGCCAGCAGCACCATCGGGACTAGCGTTTCCTACAATGAGAAGTTCTTC
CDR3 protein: CASSTIGTSVSYNEKFF

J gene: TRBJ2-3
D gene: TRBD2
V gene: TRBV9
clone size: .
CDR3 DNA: TGTGCCAGCAGCGAGAGGACTAGCGGGACCACTACGCAGTATTTT
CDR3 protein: CASSERTSGTTTQYF

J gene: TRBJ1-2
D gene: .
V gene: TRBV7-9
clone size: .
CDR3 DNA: TGTGCCAGCAGCCCGGTCGAGGGAAACTATGGCTACACCTTC
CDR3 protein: CASSPVEGNYGYTF

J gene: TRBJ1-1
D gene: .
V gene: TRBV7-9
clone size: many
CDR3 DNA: TGTGCCAGCAGCCCCCCATGGGGCACTGAAGCTTTCTTT
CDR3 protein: CASSPPWGTEAFF

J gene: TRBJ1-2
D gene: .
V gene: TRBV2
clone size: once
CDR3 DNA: TGTGCCAGCAGCCAGACGGGACACAACTATGGCTACACCTTC
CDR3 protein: CASSQTGHNYGYTF

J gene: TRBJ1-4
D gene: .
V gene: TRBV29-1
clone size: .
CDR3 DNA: TGCAGCGTTGCGGACCGATATGAAAAACTGTTTTTT
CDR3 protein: CSVADRYEKLFF

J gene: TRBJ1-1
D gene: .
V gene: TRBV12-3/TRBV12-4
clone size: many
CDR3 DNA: TGTGCCAGCAGTTCAGAGAGGGGCTTGGGCACTGAAGCTTTCTTT
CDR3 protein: CASSSERGLGTEAFF

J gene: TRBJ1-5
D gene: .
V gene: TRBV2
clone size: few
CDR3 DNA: TGTGCCAGCAGTGAAGAAGCAGCGGGAAGCGGTCAGCCCCAGCATTTT
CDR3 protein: CASSEEAAGSGQPQHF

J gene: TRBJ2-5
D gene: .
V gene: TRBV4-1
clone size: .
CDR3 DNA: TGCGCCAGCAGCCGGGCAGGTTCAATATACGAGCAGCACTTC
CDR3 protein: CASSRAGSIYEQHF

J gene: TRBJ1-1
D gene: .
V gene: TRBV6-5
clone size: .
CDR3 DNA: TGTGCCTGCAGTTATTCGACGGGGGGCACTGAAGCTTTCTTT
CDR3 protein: CACSYSTGGTEAFF

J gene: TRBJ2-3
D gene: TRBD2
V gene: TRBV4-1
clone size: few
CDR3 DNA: TGCGCCAGCAGCTTAGCGGGAACCCCCACAGATACGCAGTATTTT
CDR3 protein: CASSLAGTPTDTQYF

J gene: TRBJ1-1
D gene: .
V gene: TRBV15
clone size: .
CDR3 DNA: TGTGCCACCAGCAGAGATCCGGGGCAGAACACTGAAGCTTTCTTT
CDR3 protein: CATSRDPGQNTEAFF

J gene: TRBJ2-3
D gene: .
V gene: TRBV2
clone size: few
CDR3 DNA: TGTGCCAGCAGGGATCCCCTAGCGTCCCTCTTAGGGTATTTT
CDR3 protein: CASRDPLASLLGYF